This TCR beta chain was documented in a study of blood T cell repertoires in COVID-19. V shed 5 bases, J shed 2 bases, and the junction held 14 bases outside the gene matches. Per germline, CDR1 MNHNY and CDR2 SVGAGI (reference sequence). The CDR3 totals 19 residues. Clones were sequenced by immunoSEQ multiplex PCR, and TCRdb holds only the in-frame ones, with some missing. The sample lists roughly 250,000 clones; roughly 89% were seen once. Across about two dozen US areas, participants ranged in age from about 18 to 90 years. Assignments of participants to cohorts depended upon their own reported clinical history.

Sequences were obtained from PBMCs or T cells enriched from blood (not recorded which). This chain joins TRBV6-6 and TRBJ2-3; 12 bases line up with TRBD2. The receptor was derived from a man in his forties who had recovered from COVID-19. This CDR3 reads CASSLGRPGLAGNTDTQYF. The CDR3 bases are TGTGCCAGCAGTCTGGGAAGACCGGGACTAGCGGGCAACACAGATACGCAGTATTTT.